This T cell receptor beta chain was captured in a study of T cell repertoires in cytomegalovirus infection. Background on the study: Evidence of both CMV infection and a matching HLA type came from public TCR beta signatures.

For this clonotype: Antigen unknown.

Findings and caveats of the study: There were HLA-C-restricted CMV-specific TCR beta clonotypes dominating the ex vivo response. Pooled public TCR beta family frequency picked out CMV carriers with the relevant HLA.

In TCRdb, the reads were re-called with MiXCR into one record per CDR3 protein. This sample has about 440,000 distinct CDR3 sequences, with approximately 32% found just once. The receptor's source is a human donor in good health (CMV status not recorded). Some clones in this sample may be carry-over from other donors' samples. Sequenced sample: PBMCs.

CDR3 DNA: TGTGCCAGCAGGTCCCCGGGCGGGAACGAGCAGTACTTC. This sequence encodes CASRSPGGNEQYF. This chain connects TRBV25-1 to TRBJ2-7, with TRBD2 as a possible D gene (6 bases). CDR1 is MGHDK, CDR2 SYGVNS, per germline. CDR3 length: 13 amino acids. Deletions cut 6 bases from V and 5 bases from J, with 14 bases between.